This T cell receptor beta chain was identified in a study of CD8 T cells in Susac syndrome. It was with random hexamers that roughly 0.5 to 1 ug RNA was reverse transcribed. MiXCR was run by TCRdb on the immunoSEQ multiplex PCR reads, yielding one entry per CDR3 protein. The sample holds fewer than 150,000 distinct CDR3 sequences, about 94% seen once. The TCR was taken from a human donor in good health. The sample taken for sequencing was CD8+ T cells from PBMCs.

CDR3 DNA sequence: TGCAGTGCAAAGACAGGGCGCTACGAGCAGTACTTC. This sequence encodes CSAKTGRYEQYF. The V call is TRBV20-1, the J call TRBJ2-7; 7 nucleotides align to TRBD1. The CDR3 consists of 12 residues. Germline assignment: CDR1 DFQATT and CDR2 SNEGSKA (reference sequence). Trimming cost V 6 bases and J 3 bases; bases outside gene matches: 5.